The 10 T cell receptor beta chains given below trace back to one sample, sequenced in a study of shared clonotypes between healthy human individuals. Sequencing was performed with immunoSEQ multiplex PCR; in TCRdb, only in-frame clones are kept and a portion is missing. The sample carries about 2.3 million clones, about 90% recorded once. Sequenced sample: naive CD4+ T cells from PBMCs. Specified subset: CD45RA+ positively selected. Source of these receptors: a man younger than 35 in good health. Some clones in this sample may be carry-over from other donors' samples.

The chain joins TRBV6-6 to TRBJ2-5; 7 bases are a match to TRBD1. Losses at the gene ends were 0 bases for V and 7 bases for J; bases not matched to a gene: 5. CDR1 is MNHNY and CDR2 is SVGAGI in the germline V gene (reference sequence). This CDR3 contains 14 residues. The CDR3 coding sequence is TGTGCCAGCAGTTACTCGACTTCAGGGGGGACCCAGTACTTC. It codes for CASSYSTSGGTQYF.

V is TRBV28 and J is TRBJ2-5, with D possibly called TRBD1 or TRBD2 (5 bases each). V dropped 6 bases and J dropped 4 bases, with 12 bases sitting between them. Germline assignment: CDR1 MDHEN and CDR2 SYDVKM. The CDR3 is 13 amino acids. CDR3 in DNA: TGTGCCAGCAGGGGGACGGTAGCAGAGACCCAGTACTTC. It specifies CASRGTVAETQYF.

V gene TRBV7-2 combines with J gene TRBJ1-5; D is unclear. Germline V gives CDR1 SGHTA, CDR2 FQGNSA. The ends were cut back, 5 bases at V and 9 bases at J, with 17 bases in the middle. The CDR3 consists of 14 residues. The CDR3 region is CASSPDRLMLPQHF. Here the CDR3 DNA reads TGTGCCAGCAGCCCCGACCGGTTAATGTTGCCCCAGCATTTT.

V gene TRBV2 combines with J gene TRBJ2-1; TRBD2 matches 13 bases. In germline, CDR1 is SNHLY, CDR2 FYNNEI. The CDR3 length is 18 residues. V shed 4 bases, J shed 1 base, and the junction held 7 bases outside the gene matches. The CDR3 coding sequence is TGTGCCAGCAGTGGGACTAGCGGGAGAGATTGGTCCTACAATGAGCAGTTCTTC. Encoded protein: CASSGTSGRDWSYNEQFF.

J is TRBJ1-3 and V is TRBV10-3; no clear D gene. Per germline, CDR1 ENHRY and CDR2 SYGVKD. V was clipped by 7 bases and J by 0 bases, with 7 bases between them. This CDR3 spans 13 amino acids. The CDR3 nucleotides read TGTGCCATCATGGTGCTCTCTGGAAACACCATATATTTT. Its translation: CAIMVLSGNTIYF.

The J gene is TRBJ1-4, the V gene TRBV5-5; a weak D match, TRBD1 (5 bases). The CDR3 has 15 residues. CDR1 and CDR2 from the germline V gene are SGHKS and YYEKEE (reference sequence). V gave up 5 bases and J gave up 3 bases, with 14 bases separating them. CDR3 loop: CASRAHDRANEKLFF. The CDR3 DNA is TGTGCCAGCAGGGCTCACGACAGAGCTAATGAAAAACTGTTTTTT.

The CDR3 bases are TGTGCCAGCAGTTTCGCGCAAGGGGGGGCGCAGTATTTT. Protein sequence: CASSFAQGGAQYF. V usage is TRBV27 and J usage is TRBJ2-3, with D maybe TRBD2 (7 bases). Looked up from germline, CDR1 is MNHEY and CDR2 is SMNVEV (reference sequence). The CDR3 has 13 amino acids. Trimming stripped 3 bases from V and 10 bases from J, with 14 bases between.

The chain recombines TRBV30 with TRBJ1-3; tentatively, D is TRBD1 (5 bases). Trimming cost V 4 bases and J 2 bases, with 24 bases left between them. CDR1 is GTSNPN, CDR2 SVGIG, per germline (reference sequence). The CDR3 runs 18 residues. For the CDR3, the DNA is TGTGCCTGGATGGGGTGGCCCTCAGGGCCGTTAACTGGAAACACCATATATTTT. This codes for CAWMGWPSGPLTGNTIYF.

About this clone: Other DNA sequences within the sample encode an identical CDR3. V and J are TRBV18 and TRBJ1-1; 11 bases map to TRBD1. The ends lost 3 bases at V and 4 bases at J; junction bases unmatched: 1. The CDR3 loop spans 14 amino acids. The germline V gene has CDR1 KGHSH and CDR2 LQKENI. The CDR3 loop reads CASSPGQGATEAFF. The DNA of the CDR3 is TGTGCCAGCTCACCTGGACAGGGGGCCACTGAAGCTTTCTTT.

The rearrangement joins TRBV25-1 to TRBJ2-7; TRBD1 aligns across 7 bases. The CDR3 covers 14 residues. V shed 6 bases and J 3 bases; nucleotides not matched to a gene: 8. CDR1 is MGHDK, CDR2 SYGVNS, per germline. In DNA form, the CDR3 reads TGTGCCAGCAGCGAACAGGGGTTTAGCTACGAGCAGTACTTC. Its protein is CASSEQGFSYEQYF.